This TCR beta chain was sequenced for a study of cytomegalovirus exposure and HLA in healthy donors. V shed 1 base and J shed 0 bases, with 8 bases lying between them. Germline V gene data show CDR1 as SGHRS and CDR2 as YFSETQ. CDR3 size: 14 residues. This clone has only one observation. Its antigen is as yet unknown. Study observations and caveats: Many donors shared some public TCRs, even though most TCR sequences were rare. Per published reports, the classifier diagnosed cytomegalovirus status with high specificity and sensitivity. The tendency of first-cohort TCR clusters to co-occur in the 120 validation repertoires was identified by a subsequent analysis.

Only in-frame clones appear in the TCRdb table, and some are missing; sequencing was by immunoSEQ multiplex PCR. The sample comprises approximately 160,000 clones, 80% to 90% of which are singletons, and 2% to 2.5% rests with the top ten. The chain carries TRBV5-1 and TRBJ2-7, with D unresolved. The sequence was collected from a woman younger than 30 in good health and CMV-seronegative. The sequenced sample consisted of PBMCs. Here the CDR3 DNA reads TGCGCCAGCAGCTTGACTTACAGCTCCTACGAGCAGTACTTC. Encoded protein: CASSLTYSSYEQYF.